This T cell receptor (beta chain) was retrieved from a study of identical twins. Findings and caveats of the study: With monozygotic twins, out-of-frame TCR alpha sharing exceeded what models estimated. Cord blood beta clonotypes present at high abundance carried fewer insertions; no such pattern appeared in memory repertoires.

The cDNA had a unique molecular identifier and a template-switch universal primer site. TCRdb re-called the 5' RACE reads with MiXCR, one entry per CDR3 protein. Among 250,000 or so distinct CDR3 sequences, about 8.5% were seen once, and the ten largest hold approximately 3%. Everyone who donated was a healthy Caucasian. This clonotype was seen ten or more times. Its antigen is still unknown. The CDR3 totals 15 residues. Germline V gene data show CDR1 as SQVTM and CDR2 as ANQGSEA. Trimming took 5 bases from V and 1 from J, leaving 15 bases between them. The sample was also linked to a second study, of yellow fever vaccine responses in identical twins.

The sequenced sample was CD8+ T cells sorted from blood. This chain joins TRBV29-1 and TRBJ2-1; D might be TRBD2 (6 bases). The source of this sequence is a woman aged 18-30 years in good health. CDR3 residues: CSVPRGADSYNEQFF. CDR3 in DNA: TGCAGCGTTCCCCGCGGGGCGGATTCCTACAATGAGCAGTTCTTC.